This T cell receptor beta chain is from a study of T cell responses to AZD1222 COVID-19 vaccine. V lost 4 bases and J 4 bases, leaving 13 bases between the germline ends. The CDR3 is made up of 14 amino acids. Per the germline V gene, CDR1 is GTSNPN and CDR2 is SVGIG (reference sequence). Profiled with immunoSEQ multiplex PCR; TCRdb holds only in-frame clones, not every one. The data hold roughly 80,000 clones, with around nine tenths observed a single time. The input for sequencing was peripheral blood, taken on day 0 of MenACWY control vaccination. The receptor was derived from an adult in good health. The gene calls are TRBV30 and TRBJ2-2; D is uncertain. DNA for the CDR3: TGTGCCTGGACCCTTGGGTGGGGCACCGGGGAGCTGTTTTTT. It encodes CAWTLGWGTGELFF.